This T cell receptor beta chain was identified during a study of cytotoxic CD8 clonotypes in ibrutinib-treated CLL. The table came from immunoSEQ multiplex PCR; TCRdb's copy has only in-frame clones and leaves some out. There are about 92,000 clones in the sample; approximately 71% occur only once, and around 23% lies in the top ten. Germline V gives CDR1 MNHNY, CDR2 SVGAGI (reference sequence). The CDR3 has 15 residues. V was clipped by 4 bases and J by 4 bases; unmatched bases: 4. The sequences come from PBMCs, collected after 24 months of ibrutinib treatment. The V and J genes are TRBV6-6 and TRBJ2-2, with TRBD2 matching over 9 bases. The clonotype originates from a human donor with chronic lymphocytic leukemia. CDR3 nucleotides: TGTGCCAGCAGTTCGGGCGGGAGGGCCACCGGGGAGCTGTTTTTT. Translation: CASSSGGRATGELFF.